These 8 T cell receptor beta chains were all obtained from the same sample, sequenced in a study of T cell responses to AZD1222 COVID-19 vaccine. Method: immunoSEQ multiplex PCR; TCRdb's copy keeps in-frame clones and lacks some. The sample carries some 180,000 clones, 90% to 95% recorded once. Material: peripheral blood, obtained 28 days after the second dose of the MenACWY control vaccine. The receptors were sampled from an adult who received the MenACWY meningococcal vaccine as a control.

The chain uses TRBV4-2 and TRBJ2-2; D is ambiguous. Trimming shortened V by 1 base and J by 4 bases, and 16 bases separated the two germline ends. Germline lookup yields CDR1 LGHNA and CDR2 YNFKEQ. The CDR3 length is 17 residues. CDR3 sequence: CASSQVSGFLRTGELFF. In DNA, the CDR3 is TGTGCCAGCAGCCAAGTGTCCGGGTTTTTACGCACCGGGGAGCTGTTTTTT.

The chain links TRBV7-2 to TRBJ2-1; D is unresolved. Germline CDR1 reads SGHTA; CDR2 reads FQGNSA. Trimming stripped 1 base from V and 6 bases from J, with 16 bases between. The CDR3 has 16 residues. The DNA of the CDR3 is TGTACCAGCAGCTTAGTTCGGGCCAAAGGTGGCAATGAGCAGTTCTTC. Translated: CTSSLVRAKGGNEQFF. The variable domain in full, completed from reference TRBV7-2 and TRBJ2-1, reads GAGVSQSPSNKVTEKGKDVELRCDPISGHTALYWYRQSLGQGLEFLIYFQGNSAPDKSGLPSDRFSAERTGGSVSTLTIQRTQQEDSAVYLCTSSLVRAKGGNEQFFGPGTRLTVL.

The gene calls are TRBV28 and TRBJ1-6, with D possibly being TRBD1 (6 bases). The CDR3 is made up of 17 amino acids. V lost 5 bases and J lost 0, with 14 bases in between. CDR1 and CDR2 from the germline V gene are MDHEN and SYDVKM. The CDR3 nucleotides read TGTGCCAGCAGTACCCCGGGACACAGCTCCTATAATTCACCCCTCCACTTT. It is translated as CASSTPGHSSYNSPLHF.

V gene TRBV2 combines with J gene TRBJ2-7; maybe TRBD2 (5 bases). Per the germline V gene, CDR1 is SNHLY and CDR2 is FYNNEI. V lost 7 bases and J 0 bases, leaving 13 bases between the germline ends. This CDR3 contains 14 residues. DNA for the CDR3: TGTGCCAGCACCCATCGTGGGAGCTCCTACGAGCAGTACTTC. This sequence encodes CASTHRGSSYEQYF. Filled out from reference TRBV2 and TRBJ2-7, the complete variable domain reads EPEVTQTPSHQVTQMGQEVILRCVPISNHLYFYWYRQILGQKVEFLVSFYNNEISEKSEIFDDQFSVERPDGSNFTLKIRSTKLEDSAMYFCASTHRGSSYEQYFGPGTRLTVT.

The chain couples TRBV30 to TRBJ1-1, with D possibly matching TRBD1 (6 bases). CDR1 and CDR2 from the germline V gene are GTSNPN and SVGIG (reference sequence). V lost 3 bases to trimming and J lost 0 bases, with 11 bases between them. This CDR3 spans 14 amino acids. CDR3 DNA: TGTGCCTGGAGGCGGGGGGCTATGAACACTGAAGCTTTCTTT. This gives the protein CAWRRGAMNTEAFF.

This chain links TRBV7-9 with TRBJ1-5, with D possibly TRBD1 on 5 matching bases. Germline V CDR1 and CDR2: SEHNR, FQNEAQ (reference sequence). The V end lost 5 bases, the J end lost 9 bases, and 14 bases lay between the germline ends. The CDR3 consists of 13 residues. The CDR3 here is CASSAPQGRPQHF. The CDR3 DNA is TGTGCCAGCAGCGCACCGCAGGGAAGGCCCCAGCATTTT.

This sequence joins TRBV10-1 and TRBJ2-3, with D unresolved. V gave up 3 bases and J gave up 1 base, with 11 bases separating them. Looked up from germline, CDR1 is WNHNN and CDR2 is SYGVQD (reference sequence). This CDR3 is built from 15 residues. CDR3 loop: CASSESTARTDTQYF. The CDR3 region has the DNA TGCGCCAGCAGTGAAAGCACGGCCCGCACAGATACGCAGTATTTT.

This chain links TRBV2 with TRBJ1-5; TRBD1 matches at 10 bases. Trimming took 8 bases from V and 0 from J; bases not matched to a gene: 4. CDR1 is SNHLY, CDR2 FYNNEI, per germline. CDR3 size: 15 residues. CDR3 sequence: CASGDRGYSNQPQHF. In nucleotides, the CDR3 is TGTGCCAGCGGGGACAGGGGCTATAGCAATCAGCCCCAGCATTTT.